Sequencing of this TCR beta chain was carried out in a study of shared clonotypes between healthy human individuals. Note on this clone: Its antigen is not identified.

Study-wide findings and caveats: Represented diversity, genetic and exposure-history alike, was limited by few donors.

The CD4+ fraction was divided into a CD45RA+ naive subset and a CD45RA-negative memory subset. Replicate PCRs run on sorted subsets employed 200 ng DNA, approximately 30,000 T cell genomes. Per the original data handling: From ImmunoSEQ came sequences covering only the junction and carrying no quality scores, so filtering differed. Using immunoSEQ multiplex PCR, the repertoire was profiled, and TCRdb retains in-frame clones only, with some absent. The DNA gave D and trimming, while V, J and clone size come from that table. The repertoire holds fewer than 2.5 million clones, with approximately 93% as singletons. The TCR comes from a man younger than 35 in good health. Some clones in this sample may be carry-over from other donors' samples. The sample was naive CD4+ T cells from PBMCs. Subset reported: CD45RA+ positively selected.

In nucleotides, the CDR3 is TGCGCCAGCAGTCACCCACTAGCGACCGAGCAGTACTTC. Its translation: CASSHPLATEQYF. This chain joins TRBV23-1 and TRBJ2-7; 7 nucleotides line up with TRBD2. TRBV23-1 is classed as an ORF, of uncertain function. The junction had 5 bases not matched to a gene; V was cut back by 3 bases and J by 6 bases. This CDR3 has 13 amino acids.